These 21 T cell receptor beta chains came from one sample sequenced in a study of blood T cell repertoires in COVID-19. Some clones are missing from TCRdb's copy, which holds only in-frame ones; the method was immunoSEQ multiplex PCR. The sample shows fewer than 100,000 clones, 91% of them seen only once. The sample taken for sequencing was peripheral blood. The source of these receptors is a woman in her forties or fifties in a cohort sampled during active COVID-19.

The chain employs TRBV6-5 and TRBJ2-1; 12 bases agree with TRBD2. The CDR3 has 15 residues. Germline V CDR1 and CDR2: MNHEY, SVGAGI. J lost 9 bases, V lost 6 bases, and 9 bases had no gene match. The CDR3 DNA reads as TGTGCCAGCAGAAACAGACTAGCGGGAGAGGGTGAGCAGTTCTTC. This encodes CASRNRLAGEGEQFF.

This clone came up once. The V call is TRBV6-5, the J call TRBJ1-1, with D possibly matching TRBD1 (5 bases). This CDR3 has 14 amino acids. The V end was cut by 6 bases, the J end by 5 bases, with 16 bases between. CDR1 and CDR2 (germline): MNHEY, SVGAGI. The CDR3 DNA follows: TGTGCCAGCAGCCGGGGGGGGACCACAACTGAAGCTTTCTTT. Translated: CASSRGGTTTEAFF.

V usage is TRBV10-2 and J usage is TRBJ2-7; possibly TRBD2 for D (5 bases). Germline values: CDR1 WSHSY, CDR2 SAAADI. The CDR3 spans 14 residues. The V gene lost 8 bases and the J gene lost 6 bases, with 20 bases spanning the gap. CDR3 in amino acids: CASSPADSPSEQYF. The CDR3 DNA reads as TGCGCCAGCTCCCCCGCGGACTCACCCTCCGAGCAGTACTTC.

J is TRBJ2-5 and V is TRBV7-3; 10 nucleotides match TRBD1. V was clipped by 2 bases and J by 4 bases; unmatched bases: 1. The CDR3 runs 14 residues. Germline assignment: CDR1 SGHTA and CDR2 FQGTGA. The CDR3, as DNA: TGTGCCAGCAGCTTAGGGACAGGGGCAGAGACCCAGTACTTC. It translates to CASSLGTGAETQYF.

The chain employs TRBV5-1 and TRBJ2-1; no clear D gene. The CDR3 is 11 residues long. Germline V CDR1 and CDR2: SGHRS, YFSETQ. The V end was cut by 7 bases, the J end by 10 bases, with 12 bases between. This CDR3 is CASCSAEEQFF. The CDR3 DNA follows: TGCGCCAGCTGTAGTGCTGAGGAGCAGTTCTTC.

The chain is built from TRBV7-3 and TRBJ2-1; 8 bases agree with TRBD1. Germline loops: CDR1 SGHTA, CDR2 FQGTGA. The CDR3 has 17 amino acids. The junction had 9 bases not matched to a gene; V was cut back by 5 bases and J by 0 bases. CDR3: CASSTYHRGSSYNEQFF. In nucleotides, the CDR3 is TGTGCCAGCAGCACCTATCACAGGGGGAGCTCCTACAATGAGCAGTTCTTC.

The chain links TRBV15 to TRBJ2-3, with 7 nucleotides matching TRBD2. The CDR3 runs 16 residues. CDR1 and CDR2 (germline): LNHNV, YYDKDF (reference sequence). The V segment lost 4 bases and the J segment 3 bases; nucleotides outside the gene matches: 10. The DNA of the CDR3 is TGTGCCACCAGCAATATTTCATGGCGGGAGACAGATACGCAGTATTTT. Translating it yields CATSNISWRETDTQYF. The full variable domain, with the rest looked up from reference TRBV15 and TRBJ2-3, is DAMVIQNPRYQVTQFGKPVTLSCSQTLNHNVMYWYQQKSSQAPKLLFHYYDKDFNNEADTPDNFQSRRPNTSFCFLDIRSPGLGDTAMYLCATSNISWRETDTQYFGPGTRLTVL.

The chain combines TRBV7-9 with TRBJ2-7, with D uncertain. CDR1 and CDR2 from the germline V gene are SEHNR and FQNEAQ (reference sequence). The CDR3 loop spans 15 amino acids. Trimming left V 4 bases short and J 6 bases short, with 19 bases between. Here the CDR3 DNA reads TGTGCCAGCAGCTCAAGACCCCCACCACGCGGCGAGCAGTACTTC. It specifies CASSSRPPPRGEQYF.

V and J are TRBV2 and TRBJ2-1, with 9 nucleotides matching TRBD1. V was pared by 8 bases and J by 10 bases, with 21 bases of the junction left unmatched. The CDR3 has 17 residues. CDR1 is SNHLY and CDR2 is FYNNEI in the germline V gene. The CDR3, as DNA: TGTGCCAGCCGCGAGCTCGGGTGGGGGACAGGGTCGGAGGAGCAGTTCTTC. Translation: CASRELGWGTGSEEQFF.

The sample holds one count of this clone. The V call is TRBV27, the J call TRBJ2-5; D is unclear. Trimming shortened V by 6 bases and J by 2 bases, and 10 bases separated the two germline ends. The CDR3 runs 13 residues. CDR1 and CDR2 (germline): MNHEY, SMNVEV (reference sequence). CDR3 amino acids: CASRRLQQETQYF. The CDR3 DNA reads TGTGCCAGCAGACGACTTCAACAAGAGACCCAGTACTTC.

This chain joins TRBV5-1 and TRBJ2-5, with 11 bases lining up with TRBD2. The CDR3 has 16 residues. CDR1 and CDR2 (germline): SGHRS, YFSETQ. The trim removed 3 bases at V and 1 base at J, leaving 5 bases unmatched. The DNA of the CDR3 is TGCGCCAGCAGCTCCAGTAGCGGGGGGGGCCAAGAGACCCAGTACTTC. Encoded protein: CASSSSSGGGQETQYF.

The V call is TRBV4-1, the J call TRBJ2-1; 10 bases align to TRBD2. J was trimmed by 0 bases and V by 1 base; bases with no gene match: 3. Germline V lookup: CDR1 MGHRA, CDR2 YSYEKL. The CDR3 sequence is 17 residues long. The CDR3 sequence is CASSQGASGSSYNEQFF. CDR3 bases: TGCGCCAGCAGCCAAGGCGCTAGCGGGAGCTCCTACAATGAGCAGTTCTTC.

This sequence joins TRBV18 and TRBJ2-1, with D tentatively TRBD2 (6 bases). Deletions cut 1 base from V and 0 bases from J, with 10 bases between. The length of the CDR3 is 16 residues. Germline-derived CDR1 and CDR2 are KGHSH and LQKENI. The chain's CDR3 is CASSPLSGSSYNEQFF. The CDR3 nucleotides are TGTGCCAGCTCACCACTTTCCGGGAGCTCCTACAATGAGCAGTTCTTC.

The chain has TRBV21-1 and TRBJ1-1. TRBV21-1 is designated a pseudogene. The CDR3 has 15 amino acids. CDR3 protein: CASSKGSISNTEAFF. The DNA for the CDR3 is TGTGCCAGCAGCAAAGGGAGTATTTCGAACACTGAAGCTTTCTTT.

The chain uses TRBV3-1 (or the pseudogene TRBV3-2) and TRBJ2-7, with a weak D call TRBD2 (7 bases). Trimming removed 1 base at V and 4 bases at J, with 17 bases between. There are 16 residues in the CDR3. Germline CDR1 LGHDT, CDR2 YNNKEL (reference sequence). CDR3 DNA sequence: TGTGCCAGCAGCCAAGGGGGGGGACATCCTTTTTACGAGCAGTACTTC. It specifies CASSQGGGHPFYEQYF.

The chain uses TRBV9 and TRBJ2-3; D gene unclear. CDR3 length: 13 amino acids. Deletions cut 1 base from V and 6 bases from J, with 9 bases between. Germline V gives CDR1 SGDLS, CDR2 YYNGEE. This CDR3 reads CASSVTQRDTQYF. For the CDR3, the DNA is TGTGCCAGCAGCGTAACGCAGCGCGATACGCAGTATTTT.

The chain is built from TRBV6-5 and TRBJ2-5, with no clear D. The CDR3 extends over 13 amino acids. Trimming took off 2 bases at V and 4 bases at J, with 8 bases between the two ends. CDR1 is MNHEY and CDR2 is SVGAGI in the germline V gene. The CDR3 DNA reads as TGTGCCAGCAGTTACGGGCCATTAGAGACCCAGTACTTC. Translated, it gives CASSYGPLETQYF.

The V call is TRBV6-5, the J call TRBJ2-5; D is ambiguous. The CDR3 is 12 amino acids. Germline V gives CDR1 MNHEY, CDR2 SVGAGI. With 8 bases removed from V and 1 base from J, the gap between germline ends came to 8 bases. The CDR3 DNA reads as TGTGCCAGCTTACAGTCCCAAGAGACCCAGTACTTC. Translation: CASLQSQETQYF.

The J gene is TRBJ2-3, the V gene TRBV28, with a weak D call TRBD1 (6 bases). The CDR3 sequence is 15 residues long. Per the germline V gene, CDR1 is MDHEN and CDR2 is SYDVKM. V lost 5 bases to trimming and J lost 3 bases, with 15 bases between them. The CDR3 spells CASSTGSGVTDTQYF. The CDR3 DNA sequence: TGTGCCAGCAGTACGGGATCAGGGGTAACAGATACGCAGTATTTT. Together with reference TRBV28 and TRBJ2-3, the CDR3 gives the full variable domain: DVKVTQSSRYLVKRTGEKVFLECVQDMDHENMFWYRQDPGLGLRLIYFSYDVKMKEKGDIPEGYSVSREKKERFSLILESASTNQTSMYLCASSTGSGVTDTQYFGPGTRLTVL.

The rearrangement links TRBV9 to TRBJ2-2; 7 nucleotides match TRBD2. The CDR3 consists of 15 residues. Germline CDR1 reads SGDLS; CDR2 reads YYNGEE. Trimming took 0 bases from V and 6 from J; bases not matched to a gene: 5. The CDR3 sequence is CASSVASGVPGELFF. The CDR3 region has the DNA TGTGCCAGCAGCGTAGCTAGCGGAGTGCCCGGGGAGCTGTTTTTT. Looking up the rest from reference TRBV9 and TRBJ2-2 gives the full variable domain: DSGVTQTPKHLITATGQRVTLRCSPRSGDLSVYWYQQSLDQGLQFLIQYYNGEERAKGNILERFSAQQFPDLHSELNLSSLELGDSALYFCASSVASGVPGELFFGEGSRLTVL.

The V call is TRBV6-2 or TRBV6-3, the J call TRBJ2-7; TRBD2 is a possible D gene (6 bases). The V end lost 5 bases, the J end lost 6 bases, and 14 bases lay between the germline ends. There are 13 residues in the CDR3. Germline assignment: CDR1 MNHEY and CDR2 SVGEGT. The CDR3 nucleotides read TGTGCCAGCAGTCGAGGGACTCCCCTCGAGCAGTACTTC. Encoded protein: CASSRGTPLEQYF.